The 2 T cell receptor beta chains below were found in one sample sequenced in a study of blood T cell repertoires in COVID-19. Sequencing was performed with immunoSEQ multiplex PCR; in TCRdb, only in-frame clones are kept and a portion is missing. The data hold approximately 220,000 clones, with over 80% observed a single time. The sample taken for sequencing was PBMCs or T cells enriched from blood (not recorded which). The origin of the receptors is a woman aged 25-40 years with acute COVID-19.

This clone came up once. CDR3 protein: CASFGGDTDTQYF. DNA of the CDR3: TGCGCCAGCTTCGGGGGGGACACAGATACGCAGTATTTT. The J gene is TRBJ2-3, the V gene TRBV10-2, with TRBD2 matching over 8 bases. Germline V gives CDR1 WSHSY, CDR2 SAAADI. The CDR3 has 13 residues. J gave up 2 bases and V 8 bases, and 3 bases lay outside the gene matches.

This chain links TRBV5-5 with TRBJ1-1, with a tentative D call TRBD1 (6 bases). V was pared by 5 bases and J by 1 base, with 12 bases between. This CDR3 has 14 amino acids. CDR1 is SGHKS, CDR2 YYEKEE, per germline (reference sequence). CDR3 in amino acids: CASRYRETNTEAFF. The CDR3 DNA is TGTGCCAGCAGGTACAGGGAGACGAACACTGAAGCTTTCTTT.